Below, 7 T cell receptor beta chains from the same sample are listed, as sequenced in a study of CD8 T cells in ankylosing spondylitis (dated by TCRdb to 2015 to 2018). The library was obtained by 5' RACE. Sequencing was performed on an Illumina HiSeq 2500. The public reads were reprocessed in TCRdb via fastp at Q25 and MiXCR, keeping in-frame beta chains. Each CDR3 protein gets just one entry, which takes the most common genes and DNA from the rows behind it. This sample has about 500,000 distinct CDR3 sequences in its table, and 5.3% of those were observed once. Around 3.5% of the sample comes from the top ten. Findings and caveats that apply to the study as a whole: A TCR beta motif of several highly homologous amino acid variants appeared characteristic of blood from ankylosing spondylitis patients.

Their antigens are not known. Specimen: blood, either unsorted or a sorted T cell fraction (not recorded which). The source is a male donor with ankylosing spondylitis.

This clonotype came up many times. V and J are TRBV9 and TRBJ1-1; a possible D gene is TRBD1 (5 bases). V dropped 4 bases and J dropped 9 bases, with 13 bases sitting between them. Germline V CDR1 and CDR2: SGDLS, YYNGEE. The CDR3 runs to 12 residues. CDR3 in amino acids: CASSPGGGQAFF. CDR3 sequence (DNA): TGTGCCAGCAGCCCCGGGGGAGGCCAAGCTTTCTTT. The variable domain in full, completed from reference TRBV9 and TRBJ1-1, reads DSGVTQTPKHLITATGQRVTLRCSPRSGDLSVYWYQQSLDQGLQFLIQYYNGEERAKGNILERFSAQQFPDLHSELNLSSLELGDSALYFCASSPGGGQAFFGQGTRLTVV.

This clonotype came up many times. The chain's CDR3 is CASSLQRDAYEQYF. Here the CDR3 DNA reads TGCGCCAGCAGCTTACAGCGGGACGCCTACGAGCAGTACTTC. The chain links TRBV5-1 to TRBJ2-7; 7 positions agree with TRBD2. This CDR3 has 14 amino acids. The V and J ends lost 2 bases and 2 bases, in that order; junction bases with no gene match: 4. The germline gives CDR1 SGHRS, CDR2 YFSETQ.

This clonotype was counted at least ten times. This chain joins TRBV12-3 or TRBV12-4 and TRBJ2-2; 7 nucleotides align to TRBD1. CDR3 length: 16 amino acids. V was pared by 5 bases and J by 5 bases, with 11 bases of the junction left unmatched. Here the CDR3 reads CASSETGTEKTGELFF. In nucleotides, the CDR3 is TGTGCCAGCAGTGAAACCGGGACAGAGAAGACCGGGGAGCTGTTTTTT.

This clonotype was recorded at least ten times. This chain joins TRBV29-1 and TRBJ1-1; 7 positions agree with TRBD1. This CDR3 spans 15 amino acids. CDR1 and CDR2 from the germline V gene are SQVTM and ANQGSEA. The V segment lost 7 bases and the J segment 5 bases; nucleotides outside the gene matches: 16. Here the CDR3 reads CSAEGLQGDSTEAFF. The CDR3 DNA is TGCAGCGCTGAGGGTCTCCAGGGGGATTCAACTGAAGCTTTCTTT.

In this sample, this clonotype turned up many times. The gene calls are TRBV20-1 and TRBJ2-1, with a weak D call TRBD1 (6 bases). The V end lost 1 base, the J end lost 4 bases, and 17 bases lay between the germline ends. The CDR3 runs 16 residues. Germline V lookup: CDR1 DFQATT, CDR2 SNEGSKA (reference sequence). CDR3 nucleotides: TGCAGTGCTAGAGGCCGCGGCAGGGGCACTTACAATGAGCAGTTCTTC. This codes for CSARGRGRGTYNEQFF.

This clonotype was seen many times. The chain uses TRBV5-1 and TRBJ2-1, with 11 bases lining up with TRBD2. The CDR3 covers 14 residues. Per the germline V gene, CDR1 is SGHRS and CDR2 is YFSETQ. Trimming removed 5 bases from V and 8 bases from J; junction bases left unmatched: 6. Here the CDR3 reads CASRSGLADDEQFF. CDR3 in DNA: TGCGCCAGCAGATCGGGACTAGCGGACGATGAGCAGTTCTTC.

This clonotype has a handful of counts. The chain uses TRBV4-2 and TRBJ2-5; 9 bases match TRBD2. CDR1 and CDR2 from the germline V gene are LGHNA and YNFKEQ. With 2 bases clipped from V and 0 bases from J, the junction kept 7 bases outside the gene matches. This CDR3 contains 17 residues. The CDR3 DNA reads TGTGCCAGCAGCCAAAAAAAGGCGGGGGGGTACCAAGAGACCCAGTACTTC. Protein: CASSQKKAGGYQETQYF.